The 13 T cell receptor beta chains presented below share a single source sample, sequenced in a study. TCRdb passed the RT-PCR reads through MiXCR, listing each CDR3 protein once. The table shows 650,000 to 800,000 distinct CDR3 sequences, with around 14% occurring only once. The specimen was memory CD4+ T cells from blood. The receptor set was obtained from a female donor in good health, serving as a healthy control.

This clonotype showed up many times. The rearrangement links TRBV5-5 to TRBJ2-1, with D perhaps matching TRBD1 or TRBD2 (5 bases each). V lost 0 bases to trimming and J lost 7 bases, with 17 bases between them. Germline V gives CDR1 SGHKS, CDR2 YYEKEE (reference sequence). The CDR3 contains 16 residues. CDR3 residues: CASSLVGDASLNEQFF. CDR3 nucleotides: TGTGCCAGCAGCTTGGTTGGGGACGCCTCCCTTAATGAGCAGTTCTTC.

This clonotype was counted at least ten times. This chain links TRBV20-1 with TRBJ2-2; D is ambiguous. The ends were cut back, 6 bases at V and 6 bases at J, with 11 bases in the middle. The CDR3 spans 12 residues. CDR1 and CDR2 from the germline V gene are DFQATT and SNEGSKA (reference sequence). CDR3: CSAATLAGELFF. The CDR3 DNA sequence: TGCAGTGCGGCTACCCTCGCCGGGGAGCTGTTTTTT.

This clonotype was seen a handful of times. This chain joins TRBV29-1 and TRBJ1-2; D perhaps matches TRBD1 (5 bases). Germline loops: CDR1 SQVTM, CDR2 ANQGSEA. This CDR3 has 12 amino acids. The ends were cut back, 6 bases at V and 2 bases at J, with 10 bases in the middle. CDR3 amino acids: CSVGGVNYGYTF. The CDR3 DNA reads as TGCAGCGTGGGGGGGGTAAACTATGGCTACACCTTC.

The V gene is TRBV30, the J gene TRBJ2-5; D is perhaps TRBD1 or TRBD2 (5 bases each). Trimming pared 3 bases from V and 2 bases from J, leaving 10 bases between. CDR1 and CDR2 from the germline V gene are GTSNPN and SVGIG (reference sequence). This CDR3 has 13 residues. The CDR3 DNA reads TGTGCCTGGAGGGGACGCCGGCAAGAGACCCAGTACTTC. It encodes CAWRGRRQETQYF.

This clonotype was observed many times. The chain couples TRBV6-2 or TRBV6-3 to TRBJ1-2; 7 positions agree with TRBD1. The germline CDR1 and CDR2 sequences are MNHEY and SVGEGT. Trimming at V came to 0 bases and at J to 8 bases, leaving 6 bases not matched to a gene. This CDR3 is 14 amino acids long. The CDR3, as DNA: TGTGCCAGCAGTTACTCCCGACAGGGCAGCGGCTACACCTTC. This codes for CASSYSRQGSGYTF.

In this sample, this clonotype turned up many times. This rearrangement joins TRBV4-3 to TRBJ2-2; 8 bases map to TRBD1. Germline V gene data show CDR1 as LGHNA and CDR2 as YSLEER. V was pared by 4 bases and J by 1 base, with 8 bases of the junction left unmatched. The CDR3 totals 17 residues. The CDR3, as DNA: TGCGCCAGCAGCCGCCGACAGGGGCGAGGGAACACCGGGGAGCTGTTTTTT. It is translated as CASSRRQGRGNTGELFF.

This clonotype was seen many times. CDR3 DNA: TGTGCCATCAGTGAGGGGATTTCAGATACGCAGTATTTT. This translates into CAISEGISDTQYF. The chain is built from TRBV10-3 and TRBJ2-3, with D hard to call. V lost 2 bases and J 4 bases, leaving 7 bases between the germline ends. This CDR3 has 13 residues. Germline V lookup: CDR1 ENHRY, CDR2 SYGVKD.

This clonotype was counted only a few times. The rearrangement links TRBV6-1 to TRBJ1-2; 9 positions match TRBD1. V trimming: 6 bases; J trimming: 2 bases; junction bases outside the gene matches: 4. This CDR3 has 14 residues. Germline CDR1 MNHNS, CDR2 SASEGT. CDR3 DNA sequence: TGTGCCAGCAGCGGGACAGGGCTCAACTATGGCTACACCTTC. Translation gives CASSGTGLNYGYTF.

This clonotype appeared a single time. The chain links TRBV9 to TRBJ2-7; possibly TRBD1 for D (6 bases). This CDR3 comprises 14 residues. Germline V gene lookup returns CDR1 SGDLS and CDR2 YYNGEE. V was pared by 4 bases and J by 2 bases, with 13 bases between. The CDR3 region is CASSPGQYTYEQYF. CDR3 nucleotide sequence: TGTGCCAGCAGCCCCGGACAGTATACCTACGAGCAGTACTTC.

This sequence joins TRBV24-1 and TRBJ2-7; D not resolved. CDR3 length: 12 residues. The V end lost 4 bases, the J end lost 3 bases, and 6 bases lay between the germline ends. In germline, CDR1 is KGHDR, CDR2 SFDVKD. CDR3 residues: CATSDGNYEQYF. The CDR3 DNA follows: TGTGCCACCAGTGACGGTAACTACGAGCAGTACTTC.

This clonotype was counted a few times. V gene TRBV7-2 combines with J gene TRBJ1-2, with 10 bases identical to TRBD1. The junction had 14 bases not matched to a gene; V was cut back by 6 bases and J by 4 bases. This CDR3 is 17 amino acids long. CDR1 SGHTA and CDR2 FQGNSA come from the germline V gene. CDR3 in amino acids: CASRAGGTGAVGYGYTF. In DNA, the CDR3 is TGTGCCAGCAGGGCTGGGGGGACAGGGGCGGTTGGCTATGGCTACACCTTC.

The chain is built from TRBV9 and TRBJ1-4; unclear D gene. V lost 2 bases and J 0 bases, leaving 5 bases between the germline ends. The CDR3 extends over 14 amino acids. CDR1 and CDR2 from the germline V gene are SGDLS and YYNGEE. The CDR3 region is CASSVTPTNEKLFF. In nucleotides, the CDR3 is TGTGCCAGCAGCGTCACTCCAACTAATGAAAAACTGTTTTTT.

The V and J genes are TRBV6-5 and TRBJ1-1; no definite D call. The germline V and J ends were trimmed by 5 bases and 1 base, with 11 bases remaining between them. Germline V lookup: CDR1 MNHEY, CDR2 SVGAGI. The CDR3 is made up of 14 amino acids. The CDR3 coding sequence is TGTGCCAGCAGTCGCGATATGGCGAACACTGAAGCTTTCTTT. The encoded protein is CASSRDMANTEAFF.